A selection of T cell receptor beta chains follows, all from one sample in a study of blood T cell repertoires in COVID-19. Assay: immunoSEQ multiplex PCR; the TCRdb copy retains only in-frame clones and omits some. The sample lists almost 400,000 clones, 88% occurring once. What was sequenced was PBMCs or T cells enriched from blood (not recorded which). The receptors here all came from a woman aged 25 to 39 with acute COVID-19. Both conserved end residues are part of each CDR3. A D gene is named only where the DNA matches it firmly. Not every row has a clone size; where given, it reads once, few, many or a size class.

abundance	d_gene	v_gene	len	j_gene	CDR3aa	CDR3nt
once	-	TRBV6-5	14	TRBJ2-5	CASRAYMYQETQYF	TGTGCCAGCAGGGCATATATGTACCAAGAGACCCAGTACTTC
-	TRBD1	TRBV18	13	TRBJ2-7	CASSGTGTYEQYF	TGTGCCAGCTCGGGGACAGGAACCTACGAGCAGTACTTC
-	-	TRBV30	16	TRBJ1-6	CAWSTYSPEYNSPLHF	TGTGCCTGGAGTACTTACTCCCCGGAGTATAATTCACCCCTCCACTTT
once	-	TRBV10-3	12	TRBJ1-1	CAIGGSNTEAFF	TGTGCCATTGGAGGGTCGAACACTGAAGCTTTCTTT
many	-	TRBV6-5	15	TRBJ1-6	CASSTRGTYNSPLHF	TGTGCCAGCAGTACCCGGGGGACCTATAATTCACCCCTCCACTTT
-	-	TRBV27	15	TRBJ1-6	CASSAGGAYNSPLHF	TGTGCCAGCTCAGCCGGGGGGGCCTATAATTCACCCCTCCACTTT
-	TRBD1	TRBV10-3	14	TRBJ1-6	CAIRLDRGPSPLHF	TGTGCCATCAGGCTAGACAGGGGGCCTTCACCCCTCCACTTT
few	-	TRBV18	13	TRBJ2-2	CASSPLYTGELFF	TGTGCCAGCTCACCCCTGTACACCGGGGAGCTGTTTTTT
-	-	TRBV5-1	13	TRBJ1-2	CASSLDSVNGYTF	TGCGCCAGCAGCTTGGATTCAGTGAATGGCTACACCTTC
-	TRBD1	TRBV6-5	13	TRBJ2-4	CASRAPGQGIQYF	TGTGCCAGCAGAGCCCCGGGACAGGGTATTCAGTACTTC
-	TRBD1	TRBV5-1	15	TRBJ2-7	CASSLGTGSSYEQYF	TGCGCCAGCAGCTTGGGGACAGGGTCCTCCTACGAGCAGTACTTC
-	TRBD1	TRBV10-3	14	TRBJ2-3	CAIMSGQDTDTQYF	TGTGCCATCATGTCGGGACAGGACACAGATACGCAGTATTTT
-	TRBD1	TRBV30	14	TRBJ2-7	CAWSAWDRLYEQYF	TGTGCCTGGAGTGCATGGGACAGACTCTACGAGCAGTACTTC
-	TRBD1	TRBV2	15	TRBJ1-3	CASSQGQGNGNTIYF	TGTGCCAGCAGTCAAGGACAGGGAAATGGAAACACCATATATTTT
-	TRBD2	TRBV7-2	15	TRBJ2-1	CASSLSGGASNEQFF	TGTGCCAGCAGCTTAAGCGGGGGGGCCAGCAATGAGCAGTTCTTC
-	TRBD1	TRBV19	14	TRBJ2-7	CASSPGQGTYEQYF	TGTGCCAGTAGTCCGGGACAGGGGACCTACGAGCAGTACTTC
-	TRBD2	TRBV2	14	TRBJ2-7	CASSERGGAYEQYF	TGTGCCAGCAGTGAACGGGGAGGGGCCTACGAGCAGTACTTC
-	TRBD1	TRBV19	13	TRBJ1-1	CATGQAMNTEAFF	TGTGCCACAGGACAGGCGATGAACACTGAAGCTTTCTTT
few	-	TRBV7-9	14	TRBJ1-4	CASSKDIHDEKLFF	TGTGCCAGCAGCAAGGACATCCATGACGAAAAACTGTTTTTT
-	-	TRBV18	14	TRBJ2-2	CASSPRGITGELFF	TGTGCCAGCTCACCAAGAGGGATTACCGGGGAGCTGTTTTTT
few	TRBD1	TRBV30	15	TRBJ1-5	CAWSAETGSNQPQHF	TGTGCCTGGAGTGCCGAGACAGGGAGCAATCAGCCCCAGCATTTT